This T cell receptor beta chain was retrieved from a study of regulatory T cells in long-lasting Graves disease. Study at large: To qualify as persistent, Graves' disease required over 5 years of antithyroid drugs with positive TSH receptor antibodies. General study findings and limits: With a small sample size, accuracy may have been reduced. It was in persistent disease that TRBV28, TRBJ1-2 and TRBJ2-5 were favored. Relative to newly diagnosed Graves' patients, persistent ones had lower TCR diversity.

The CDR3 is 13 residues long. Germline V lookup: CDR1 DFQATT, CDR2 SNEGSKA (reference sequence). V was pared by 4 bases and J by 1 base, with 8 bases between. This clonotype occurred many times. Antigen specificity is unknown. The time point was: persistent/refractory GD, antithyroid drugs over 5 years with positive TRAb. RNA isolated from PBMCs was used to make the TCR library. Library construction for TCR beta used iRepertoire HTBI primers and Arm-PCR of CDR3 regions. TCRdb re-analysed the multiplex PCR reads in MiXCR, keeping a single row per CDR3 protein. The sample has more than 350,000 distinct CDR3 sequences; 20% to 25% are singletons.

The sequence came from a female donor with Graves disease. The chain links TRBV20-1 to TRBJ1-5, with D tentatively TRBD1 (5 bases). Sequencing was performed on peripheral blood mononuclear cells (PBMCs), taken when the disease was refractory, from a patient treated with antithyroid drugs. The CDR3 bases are TGCAGTGCTAAATCAGGGAGCAATCAGCCCCAGCATTTT. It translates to CSAKSGSNQPQHF.